The 3 T cell receptor beta chains below all came from one sample that was sequenced in a study of blood T cell repertoires in COVID-19 (TCRdb year 2020). The library relied on the immunoSEQ multiplex PCR assay. As stored in TCRdb, this immuneACCESS dataset retains in-frame rearrangements with V and J assigned. A fraction of the clones does not appear; measured against another copy, unresolved V genes explain less than half of the discrepancy, and the remainder lacks a known reason. The sample table shows a few hundred thousand clones, and roughly 86% are seen once. Jointly, the top ten make up around 8% of the sample. Input material: peripheral blood. The receptors were sampled from a woman aged 50 to 60 who had recovered from COVID-19.

A single count supports this clone. The chain has TRBV7-9 and TRBJ2-7, with 8 bases matching TRBD1. The CDR3 contains 15 residues. CDR1 and CDR2 from the germline V gene are SEHNR and FQNEAQ (reference sequence). The V segment lost 5 bases and the J segment 2 bases; nucleotides outside the gene matches: 8. The CDR3 DNA reads as TGTGCCAGCAGCCCATCCGGGACAGGCGCCTACGAGCAGTACTTC. This gives the protein CASSPSGTGAYEQYF.

V gene TRBV11-1 combines with J gene TRBJ2-1; TRBD2 matches at 8 bases. The CDR3 has 14 amino acids. The germline V gene has CDR1 SGHAT and CDR2 FQDESV (reference sequence). V lost 4 bases, J lost 5 bases, and 4 bases stayed unmatched. The CDR3 sequence is CASSSLAANNEQFF. In nucleotides, the CDR3 is TGTGCCAGCAGCTCACTAGCGGCTAACAATGAGCAGTTCTTC.

Only one count was recorded for this clone. J is TRBJ2-7 and V is TRBV27; D is possibly TRBD1 (5 bases). V shed 0 bases and J shed 2 bases, with 11 bases lying between them. Germline CDR1 reads MNHEY; CDR2 reads SMNVEV (reference sequence). The CDR3 sequence is 15 residues long. The CDR3 reads CASSLSTGATYEQYF. CDR3 nucleotides: TGTGCCAGCAGTTTATCCACAGGAGCCACCTACGAGCAGTACTTC.